The 31 T cell receptor beta chains listed next were all sequenced from one sample in a study of vaccination effects on CD4 cells after COVID-19. The antigens these receptors bind are not known. Sequencing used immunoSEQ multiplex PCR; TCRdb keeps in-frame clones, though not all of them. The sample carries 65,000 to 80,000 clones, approximately 80% recorded once. Upon completion of roughly ten days in culture, CD4+ T cells were isolated. The sequencing here drew on CD4+ T cells from PBMCs cultured without peptide, taken before COVID-19 vaccination. The receptors shown here come from a human donor who received a COVID-19 vaccine.

This chain joins TRBV24-1 and TRBJ1-5, with D uncertain. Trimming took off 4 bases at V and 7 bases at J, with 10 bases between the two ends. There are 13 residues in the CDR3. Germline loops: CDR1 KGHDR, CDR2 SFDVKD. As DNA, the CDR3 is TGTGCCACCAGTGAAACTGGGAACCAGCCCCAGCATTTT. Amino acid sequence: CATSETGNQPQHF.

The V and J genes are TRBV5-6 and TRBJ2-3; the D is unclear. Germline values: CDR1 SGHDT, CDR2 YYEEEE. The CDR3 length is 13 residues. V was shortened by 4 bases and J by 5 bases, with 11 bases between the two germline ends. The CDR3 DNA sequence: TGTGCCAGCAGCCGAGAAACGTTAGATACGCAGTATTTT. It specifies CASSRETLDTQYF.

V and J are TRBV5-1 and TRBJ2-2; 8 positions match TRBD2. V lost 4 bases to trimming and J lost 5 bases; unmatched junction nucleotides: 13. Germline V CDR1 and CDR2: SGHRS, YFSETQ. This CDR3 region has 17 residues. The CDR3 loop is CASSGDGGAPGTGELFF. DNA for the CDR3: TGCGCCAGCAGCGGGGACGGGGGGGCCCCAGGAACCGGGGAGCTGTTTTTT.

The rearrangement links TRBV21-1 to TRBJ1-3. TRBV21-1 is shown as a pseudogene. CDR3 length equals 17 residues. CDR3 coding DNA: TGTGCCAGCAGCAAAGTGGGGTGGGGAAAAGCTGGAAACACCATATATTTT. Translating gives CASSKVGWGKAGNTIYF.

In this sample, this clone turned up once. J is TRBJ2-5 and V is TRBV5-1, with D uncertain. The germline V gene has CDR1 SGHRS and CDR2 YFSETQ. Trimming stripped 0 bases from V and 5 bases from J, with 11 bases between. The CDR3 is made up of 14 amino acids. The CDR3 here is CASSLVGGQETQYF. The CDR3 region has the DNA TGCGCCAGCAGCTTGGTGGGTGGCCAGGAGACCCAGTACTTC.

V and J are TRBV3-1 (or the pseudogene TRBV3-2) and TRBJ2-7; 7 positions match TRBD1. The ends lost 4 bases at V and 3 bases at J; junction bases unmatched: 9. Germline V gene sequence: CDR1 LGHDT, CDR2 YNNKEL (reference sequence). CDR3 length: 15 residues. The CDR3 region has the DNA TGTGCCAGCAGCCCCTATCCGGGACAGATCTACGAGCAGTACGTC. This encodes CASSPYPGQIYEQYV.

The chain joins TRBV4-3 to TRBJ2-2, with D perhaps TRBD2 (7 bases). Trimming left V 8 bases short and J 1 base short, with 17 bases between. The CDR3 consists of 16 residues. The germline CDR1 and CDR2 sequences are LGHNA and YSLEER. The CDR3 region has the DNA TGCGCCAGCGGGAGAGAGGGGGGGCGGAACACCGGGGAGCTGTTTTTT. Amino acid sequence: CASGREGGRNTGELFF.

The gene calls are TRBV5-1 and TRBJ2-5, with 11 bases identical to TRBD2. CDR3 length equals 16 residues. Germline V lookup: CDR1 SGHRS, CDR2 YFSETQ. V was clipped by 0 bases and J by 5 bases; unmatched bases: 6. The CDR3 spells CASSLGLAGRGETQYF. The CDR3, as DNA: TGCGCCAGCAGCTTGGGACTAGCGGGGCGTGGGGAGACCCAGTACTTC.

This chain uses TRBV20-1 with TRBJ1-4; D gene uncertain. V was clipped by 3 bases and J by 0 bases, with 5 bases between them. The CDR3 is 13 residues long. The germline V gene encodes CDR1 DFQATT and CDR2 SNEGSKA (reference sequence). Written as DNA, the CDR3 is TGCAGTGCTAGTAGGACAACTAATGAAAAACTGTTTTTT. Protein product: CSASRTTNEKLFF.

The chain joins TRBV5-1 to TRBJ2-5; 9 bases are a match to TRBD2. The CDR3 is 15 amino acids. J was trimmed by 1 base and V by 6 bases; bases with no gene match: 7. The germline CDR1 and CDR2 sequences are SGHRS and YFSETQ. The CDR3 sequence is CASMASGVTQETQYF. The CDR3 region has the DNA TGCGCCAGCATGGCTAGCGGGGTGACCCAAGAGACCCAGTACTTC.

The chain carries TRBV5-5 and TRBJ2-3, with TRBD2 matching over 8 bases. The CDR3 is 15 residues long. The trim removed 1 base at V and 7 bases at J, leaving 8 bases unmatched. The germline CDR1 and CDR2 sequences are SGHKS and YYEKEE (reference sequence). For the CDR3, the DNA is TGTGCCAGCAGCTTGTACAGCGGGGGAGCGAATACGCAGTATTTT. Protein sequence: CASSLYSGGANTQYF.

This chain uses TRBV30 with TRBJ2-7; 10 bases agree with TRBD2. The junction had 6 bases not matched to a gene; V was cut back by 1 base and J by 6 bases. This CDR3 has 14 residues. CDR1 GTSNPN and CDR2 SVGIG come from the germline V gene (reference sequence). CDR3 sequence: CAWSASGGAGEQYV. As DNA, the CDR3 is TGTGCCTGGAGTGCAAGCGGGGGGGCTGGCGAGCAGTACGTC.

This clone was seen only once. V is TRBV29-1 and J is TRBJ2-5; D could derive from TRBD1 or TRBD2 (5 bases each). The CDR3 consists of 12 residues. V was shortened by 5 bases and J by 1 base, with 8 bases between the two germline ends. The germline V gene encodes CDR1 SQVTM and CDR2 ANQGSEA. The CDR3 protein is CSVTGTQETQYF. As DNA, the CDR3 is TGCAGCGTTACCGGGACCCAAGAGACCCAGTACTTC.

This chain joins TRBV29-1 and TRBJ1-2, with 7 bases lining up with TRBD1. CDR3 length: 13 residues. Trimming took 3 bases from V and 2 from J; bases not matched to a gene: 3. Germline CDR1 is SQVTM and CDR2 is ANQGSEA. The CDR3 coding sequence is TGCAGCGTTGATAGGGGGCCCAACTATGGCTACACCTTC. It specifies CSVDRGPNYGYTF. Looking up the rest from reference TRBV29-1 and TRBJ1-2 gives the full variable domain: SAVISQKPSRDICQRGTSLTIQCQVDSQVTMMFWYRQQPGQSLTLIATANQGSEATYESGFVIDKFPISRPNLTFSTLTVSNMSPEDSSIYLCSVDRGPNYGYTFGSGTRLTVV.

The chain links TRBV7-9 to TRBJ1-4; D not certain. CDR1 is SEHNR, CDR2 FQNEAQ, per germline (reference sequence). V was shortened by 5 bases and J by 8 bases, with 9 bases between the two germline ends. The CDR3 extends over 12 amino acids. CDR3 residues: CASSSGTEKLFF. For the CDR3, the DNA is TGTGCCAGCAGCAGTGGAACCGAAAAACTGTTTTTT.

The table lists this clone with a few counts. This chain joins TRBV10-3 and TRBJ2-7; D call uncertain. The CDR3 loop spans 13 amino acids. Trimming took off 4 bases at V and 4 bases at J, with 11 bases between the two ends. From germline, CDR1 is ENHRY and CDR2 SYGVKD. DNA for the CDR3: TGTGCCATCAGTGTAGGGCAGGCTTACGAGCAGTACGTC. This encodes CAISVGQAYEQYV.

V usage is TRBV7-7 and J usage is TRBJ2-2; D gene ambiguous. The CDR3 has 13 residues. From germline, CDR1 is SSHAT and CDR2 FNYEAQ (reference sequence). Trimming left V 5 bases short and J 3 bases short, with 7 bases between. The CDR3 DNA reads as TGTGCCAGCAGCGCCGGCTACACCGGGGAGCTGTTTTTT. Translated: CASSAGYTGELFF.

The genes are TRBV10-1 and TRBJ1-2, with D possibly being TRBD1 (5 bases). The CDR3 loop spans 14 amino acids. Germline CDR1 WNHNN, CDR2 SYGVQD (reference sequence). The germline V and J ends were trimmed by 8 bases and 6 bases, with 19 bases remaining between them. The CDR3 DNA sequence: TGCGCCAGCCCCCGGGGCTTGAGGGTCCATGGCTACACCTTC. Residues: CASPRGLRVHGYTF.

This clone was observed a single time. This chain links TRBV30 with TRBJ1-2, with unresolved D. The germline V gene has CDR1 GTSNPN and CDR2 SVGIG (reference sequence). The CDR3 length is 10 residues. Trimming shortened V by 3 bases and J by 5 bases, and 4 bases separated the two germline ends. This CDR3 is CAWREYGYTF. The CDR3 nucleotides are TGTGCCTGGAGGGAATATGGCTACACCTTC.

This clone was found a few times. This chain links TRBV5-1 with TRBJ1-3, with 7 bases lining up with TRBD1. The V gene's germline CDR1 is SGHRS and CDR2 YFSETQ. The CDR3 extends over 15 amino acids. With V trimmed by 2 bases and J by 3 bases, 5 bases remained unmatched. As DNA, the CDR3 is TGCGCCAGCAGCTTACAGGGGAATGATGGAAACACCATATATTTT. This gives the protein CASSLQGNDGNTIYF.

The chain has TRBV14 and TRBJ1-6, with D uncertain. This CDR3 contains 13 residues. Trimming shortened V by 4 bases and J by 16 bases, and 17 bases separated the two germline ends. Per germline, CDR1 SGHDN and CDR2 FVKESK. CDR3 in DNA: TGTGCCAGCAGCCTCCAGACCTATTCAGTACTCCACTTT. This gives the protein CASSLQTYSVLHF.

Comment on this clone: An end of the junction does not agree with germline; a read error may underlie this. The genes are TRBV9 and TRBJ2-1, with D hard to call. Germline-derived CDR1 and CDR2 are SGDLS and YYNGEE. The length of the CDR3 is 13 residues. This chain's CDR3 is CTSSVDIPNEQFF. CDR3 DNA: TGTACCAGCAGCGTAGACATTCCCAATGAGCAGTTCTTC. Full variable domain (missing parts from reference TRBV9 and TRBJ2-1): DSGVTQTPKHLITATGQRVTLRCSPRSGDLSVYWYQQSLDQGLQFLIQYYNGEERAKGNILERFSAQQFPDLHSELNLSSLELGDSALYFCTSSVDIPNEQFFGPGTRLTVL.

The V gene is TRBV3-1 (or the pseudogene TRBV3-2), the J gene TRBJ2-7; D remains unclear. The CDR3 runs 13 residues. CDR1 is LGHDT, CDR2 YNNKEL, per germline (reference sequence). V dropped 2 bases and J dropped 2 bases, with 7 bases sitting between them. CDR3 in amino acids: CASSQQPTYEQYV. The CDR3 DNA follows: TGTGCCAGCAGCCAACAACCCACCTACGAGCAGTACGTC.

The gene calls are TRBV30 and TRBJ2-2; the match to TRBD1 covers 9 bases. Germline trimming cut 4 bases from V and 1 base from J; bases unmatched to any gene: 4. This CDR3 spans 15 amino acids. The germline V gene has CDR1 GTSNPN and CDR2 SVGIG (reference sequence). CDR3 coding DNA: TGTGCCTGGAACCCGGGACAGGGGAACACCGGGGAGCTGTTTTTT. Amino acid sequence: CAWNPGQGNTGELFF.

This clone occurred once. The rearrangement uses TRBV3-1 (or the pseudogene TRBV3-2) and TRBJ1-6, with 7 positions matching TRBD1. J lost 4 bases, V lost 10 bases, and 4 bases had no gene match. Germline V lookup: CDR1 LGHDT, CDR2 YNNKEL (reference sequence). The CDR3 sequence is 13 residues long. CDR3 in amino acids: CATGQVYNSPLHF. The CDR3 DNA is TGTGCCACAGGACAGGTTTATAATTCACCCCTCCACTTT.

The rearrangement links TRBV5-1 to TRBJ1-2; D is unresolved. The CDR3 runs 16 residues. V gave up 0 bases and J gave up 4 bases, with 16 bases separating them. The germline V gene has CDR1 SGHRS and CDR2 YFSETQ. The CDR3 nucleotides read TGCGCCAGCAGCTTGGATGAGCGGGCTGGGAGCTATGGCTACACCTTC. Translation: CASSLDERAGSYGYTF.

CDR3 coding DNA: TGTGCCAGCAGCTCCCCGGGACTAGCGCCGTTCTTC. This translates into CASSSPGLAPFF. The chain combines TRBV7-3 with TRBJ2-1; 10 positions agree with TRBD2. Germline CDR1 SGHTA, CDR2 FQGTGA. The CDR3 is made up of 12 amino acids. Unmatched junction bases numbered 6, after V lost 4 bases and J lost 15 bases.

This clone occurred once. This chain connects TRBV9 to TRBJ2-5; the D gene is possibly TRBD2 (6 bases). CDR1 and CDR2 (germline): SGDLS, YYNGEE. The CDR3 is 16 residues long. Deletions cut 3 bases from V and 2 bases from J, with 17 bases between. The CDR3 DNA sequence: TGTGCCAGCAGCGCCCGCCCCGGGGGACGGCAAGAGACCCAGTACTTC. The encoded protein is CASSARPGGRQETQYF.

This rearrangement joins TRBV10-2 to TRBJ2-2; D assignment may be TRBD1 or TRBD2 (5 bases each). Between the trimmed V and J ends, which lost 3 bases and 0 bases, there was a span of 11 bases. Germline CDR1 and CDR2: WSHSY and SAAADI. The CDR3 is made up of 16 amino acids. The CDR3: CASSDPGRTNTGELFF. DNA of the CDR3: TGCGCCAGCAGTGACCCGGGACGGACGAACACCGGGGAGCTGTTTTTT.

This rearrangement joins TRBV2 to TRBJ2-5; 9 bases are a match to TRBD1. The V and J ends lost 8 bases and 2 bases, in that order; junction bases with no gene match: 9. CDR1 is SNHLY and CDR2 is FYNNEI in the germline V gene. This CDR3 is 15 amino acids long. This chain's CDR3 is CASCREGTGQETQYF. Written as DNA, the CDR3 is TGTGCCAGCTGCAGGGAGGGGACAGGGCAAGAGACCCAGTACTTC.

The rearrangement uses TRBV5-6 and TRBJ2-2; D gene uncertain. Germline CDR1 is SGHDT and CDR2 is YYEEEE. This CDR3 comprises 16 residues. V was cut by 1 base and J by 0 bases, with 10 bases left in between. The CDR3 region has the DNA TGTGCCAGCAGCTTGAATGGCTCCCCGAACACCGGGGAGCTGTTTTTT. This sequence encodes CASSLNGSPNTGELFF.